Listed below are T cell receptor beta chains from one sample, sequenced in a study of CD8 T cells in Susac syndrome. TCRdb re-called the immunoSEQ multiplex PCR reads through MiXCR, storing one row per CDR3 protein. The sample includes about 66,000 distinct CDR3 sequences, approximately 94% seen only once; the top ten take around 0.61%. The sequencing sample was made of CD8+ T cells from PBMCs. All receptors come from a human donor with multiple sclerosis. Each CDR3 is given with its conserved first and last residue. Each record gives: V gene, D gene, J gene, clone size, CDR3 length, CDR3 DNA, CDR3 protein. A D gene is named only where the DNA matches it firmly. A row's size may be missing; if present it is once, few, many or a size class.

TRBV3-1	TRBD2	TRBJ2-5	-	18	TGTGCCAGCAGCCAAGGGCTCGCTCGGGCGGGGGGGAGAGAGACCCAGTACTTC	CASSQGLARAGGRETQYF
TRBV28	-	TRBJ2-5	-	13	TGTGCCAGCAGTATTGCAGGGCAAGAGACCCAGTACTTC	CASSIAGQETQYF
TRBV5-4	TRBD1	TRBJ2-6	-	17	TGTGCCAGCAGCTCGGGGACAGGGTTCACTGGGGCCAACGTCCTGACTTTC	CASSSGTGFTGANVLTF
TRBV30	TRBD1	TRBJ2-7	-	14	TGTGCCTGGCTCCCCGGGACAGGTGGCTACGAGCAGTACTTC	CAWLPGTGGYEQYF
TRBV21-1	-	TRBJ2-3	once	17	TGTGCCAGCAGCGCCGGGACTAGCGGGGATAGCACAGATACGCAGTATTTT	CASSAGTSGDSTDTQYF
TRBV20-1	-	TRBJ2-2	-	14	TGCAGTGCTACGAACAGGGAGGACACCGGGGAGCTGTTTTTT	CSATNREDTGELFF
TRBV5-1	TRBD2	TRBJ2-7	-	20	TGCGCCAGCAGCTCCCCAACCGGGACTAGCGGGGGCCTGAGCTCCTACGAGCAGTACTTC	CASSSPTGTSGGLSSYEQYF
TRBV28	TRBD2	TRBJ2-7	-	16	TGTGCCAGCAGACACATCCAGGGAGCGGGGGGGAACGAGCAGTACTTC	CASRHIQGAGGNEQYF
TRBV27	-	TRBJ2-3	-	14	TGTGCCAGCAGCACGACGCGGGCCACAGATACGCAGTATTTT	CASSTTRATDTQYF
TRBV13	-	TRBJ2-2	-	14	TGTGCCAGTACCTCGACAGAATCCACCGGGGAGCTGTTTTTT	CASTSTESTGELFF
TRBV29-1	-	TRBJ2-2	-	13	TGCAGCGTTGAAGGCAGGGCGGCCGGGGAGCTGTTTTTT	CSVEGRAAGELFF
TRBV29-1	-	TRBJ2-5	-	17	TGCAGCGTTGAAGATGATCGAAGCAGGGGAGGGTCAGAGACCCAGTACTTC	CSVEDDRSRGGSETQYF
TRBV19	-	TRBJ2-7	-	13	TGTGCCAGTAGTGTACAGCATCCCTACGAGCAGTACTTC	CASSVQHPYEQYF
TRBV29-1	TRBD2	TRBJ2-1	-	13	TGCAGCCTAACTAGCGGGAGCTACAATGAGCAGTTCTTC	CSLTSGSYNEQFF
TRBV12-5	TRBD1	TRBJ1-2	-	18	TGTGCTAGTGGTTTCTGGACAGGGGGAAGGGAAGAGACCTATGGCTACACCTTC	CASGFWTGGREETYGYTF
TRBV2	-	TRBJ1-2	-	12	TGTGCCAGCTATCGGCCTAACTATGGCTACACCTTC	CASYRPNYGYTF
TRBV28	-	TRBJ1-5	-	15	TGTGCCAGCAGTTTATGGGACGACAGATATCAGCCCCAGCATTTT	CASSLWDDRYQPQHF
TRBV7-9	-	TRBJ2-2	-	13	TGTGCCAGCAGCCCGGCAGGGAGCGGGGAGCTGTTTTTT	CASSPAGSGELFF
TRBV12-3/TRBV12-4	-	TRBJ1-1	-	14	TGTGCCAGCAGTTTTCCCGGACGGACCACTGAAGCTTTCTTT	CASSFPGRTTEAFF
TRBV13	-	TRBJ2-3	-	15	TGTGCCAGCAGCTTTGTCAGAAGTGGCGCAGATACGCAGTATTTT	CASSFVRSGADTQYF
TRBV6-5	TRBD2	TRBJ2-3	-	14	TGTGCCAGCAAAAGCGGGGGAGACACAGATACGCAGTATTTT	CASKSGGDTDTQYF
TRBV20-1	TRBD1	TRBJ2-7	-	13	TGCAGTGCTAGAGAGGACAGGACCTACGAGCAGTACTTC	CSAREDRTYEQYF
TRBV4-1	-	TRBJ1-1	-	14	TGCGCCAGCAGCCCCCTGACACAGAACACTGAAGCTTTCTTT	CASSPLTQNTEAFF
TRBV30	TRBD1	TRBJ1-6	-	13	TGTGCCTGGAGTACACAGGGGAATTCACCCCTCCACTTT	CAWSTQGNSPLHF
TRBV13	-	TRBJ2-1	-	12	TGTGCCAGCAGCTTAAAGAGGGTTCAGCAGTTCTTC	CASSLKRVQQFF
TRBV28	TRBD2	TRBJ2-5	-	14	TGTGCCAGCAGTCAAATAGCGGGCCAAGAGACCCAGTACTTC	CASSQIAGQETQYF
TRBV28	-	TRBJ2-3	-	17	TGTGCCAGCAGTTCACAACAGGGTATCCTCGGCACAGATACGCAGTATTTT	CASSSQQGILGTDTQYF
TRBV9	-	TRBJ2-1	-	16	TGTGCCAGCAGCGTAATGGCGGGAAGCTCCTACAATGAGCAGTTCTTC	CASSVMAGSSYNEQFF
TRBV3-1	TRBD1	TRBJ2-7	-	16	TGTGCCAGCAGCCAAGCGTGCCTGGACAGGACGTACGGGCAGTACTTC	CASSQACLDRTYGQYF
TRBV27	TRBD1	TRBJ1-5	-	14	TGTGCCAGCAGTCTCGGGACAGGCAATCAGCCCCAGCATTTT	CASSLGTGNQPQHF
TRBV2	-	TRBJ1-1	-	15	TGTGCCAGCATCAACAACGGGGGCCCAGTCGTTGAAGCTTTCTTT	CASINNGGPVVEAFF
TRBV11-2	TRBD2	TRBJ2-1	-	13	TGTGCCAGCAGCCGAAGCGGGGACAATGAGCAGTTCTTC	CASSRSGDNEQFF
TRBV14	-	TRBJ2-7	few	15	TGTGCCAGCAGCCAAGACGGGGCTAGCTCCTACGAGCAGTACTTC	CASSQDGASSYEQYF
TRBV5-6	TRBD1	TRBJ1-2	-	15	TGTGCCAGCAGCGCCGGGACAGGGACAAACTATGGCTACACCTTC	CASSAGTGTNYGYTF
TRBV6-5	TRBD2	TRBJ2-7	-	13	TGTGCCAGCAGGCTAGCGGGATTCTACGAGCAGTACTTC	CASRLAGFYEQYF
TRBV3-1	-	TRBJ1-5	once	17	TGTGCCAGCAGCCAAGCGAGCAGGATCGGGGGCGGTCAGCCCCAGCATTTT	CASSQASRIGGGQPQHF
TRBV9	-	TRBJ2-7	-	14	TGTGCCAGCAGCTCCCGAAATCGGGGTGACGAGCAGTACTTC	CASSSRNRGDEQYF
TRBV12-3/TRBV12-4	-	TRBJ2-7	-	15	TGTGCCAGCAGTTCCCAAGACAGTTCCGTGGTGGAGCAGTACTTC	CASSSQDSSVVEQYF
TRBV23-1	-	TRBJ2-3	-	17	TGCGCCAGCAGTCAGGGTGCGGGGACCTGGGACACAGATACGCAGTATTTT	CASSQGAGTWDTDTQYF
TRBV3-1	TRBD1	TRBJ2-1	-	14	TGTGCCAGCCAGGACAGGGGCAGCAACAATGAGCAGTTCTTC	CASQDRGSNNEQFF
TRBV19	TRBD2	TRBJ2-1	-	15	TGTGCCAGTAGTATCTCTAGCGGGGCCTTCAATGAGCAGTTCTTC	CASSISSGAFNEQFF
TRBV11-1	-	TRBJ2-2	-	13	TGTGCCAGCAGCTTAGCGCGGGACGGGGAGCTGTTTTTT	CASSLARDGELFF
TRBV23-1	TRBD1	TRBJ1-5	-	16	TGCGCCAGCAGTCAACTGGGACAGTATAGCAATCAGCCCCAGCATTTT	CASSQLGQYSNQPQHF
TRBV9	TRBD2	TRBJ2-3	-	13	TGTGCCAGCAGCGGCGGGGGGTTAGATACGCAGTATTTT	CASSGGGLDTQYF
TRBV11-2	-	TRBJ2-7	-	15	TGTGCCAGCACCCCCGGGGACGGGGCCACCTACGAGCAGTACTTC	CASTPGDGATYEQYF
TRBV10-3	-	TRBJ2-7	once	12	TGTGCCATCAGTGATCGGGCGGGAGAGCAGTACTTC	CAISDRAGEQYF
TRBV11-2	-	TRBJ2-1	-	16	TGTGCCAGCAGCCGGGACAATGGGGATAGTTTCGTGTCGCAGTTCTTC	CASSRDNGDSFVSQFF
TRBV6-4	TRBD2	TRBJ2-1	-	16	TGTGCCAGCAGTGAAACGGGGACTAGCGGGAGTAGTGAGCAGTTCTTC	CASSETGTSGSSEQFF
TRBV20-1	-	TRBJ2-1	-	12	TGCAGTGCTAGCGTCACCCGGGACTCCCAGTTCTTC	CSASVTRDSQFF
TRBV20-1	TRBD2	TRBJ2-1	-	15	TGCAGTGCTAGAGATAAACTAGCGGGCTCCAATGAGCAGTTCTTC	CSARDKLAGSNEQFF
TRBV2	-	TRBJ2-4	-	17	TGTGCCAGCAGGAGGACTTTAATGACGGCGGCCAAAAACATTCAGTACTTC	CASRRTLMTAAKNIQYF
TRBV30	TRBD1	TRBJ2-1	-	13	TGTGCCTGGGAGGGACAGGGCTACAATGAGCAGTTCTTC	CAWEGQGYNEQFF
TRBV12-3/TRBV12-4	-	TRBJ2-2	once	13	TGTGCCAGCAGGACAGATCTCACCGGGGAGCTGTTTTTT	CASRTDLTGELFF
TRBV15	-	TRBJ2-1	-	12	TGTGCCACCAGCAGGTCTTTCAATGAGCAGTTCTTC	CATSRSFNEQFF
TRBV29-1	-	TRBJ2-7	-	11	TGCAGCATTAGGGGGTCCTACGAGCAGTACTTC	CSIRGSYEQYF